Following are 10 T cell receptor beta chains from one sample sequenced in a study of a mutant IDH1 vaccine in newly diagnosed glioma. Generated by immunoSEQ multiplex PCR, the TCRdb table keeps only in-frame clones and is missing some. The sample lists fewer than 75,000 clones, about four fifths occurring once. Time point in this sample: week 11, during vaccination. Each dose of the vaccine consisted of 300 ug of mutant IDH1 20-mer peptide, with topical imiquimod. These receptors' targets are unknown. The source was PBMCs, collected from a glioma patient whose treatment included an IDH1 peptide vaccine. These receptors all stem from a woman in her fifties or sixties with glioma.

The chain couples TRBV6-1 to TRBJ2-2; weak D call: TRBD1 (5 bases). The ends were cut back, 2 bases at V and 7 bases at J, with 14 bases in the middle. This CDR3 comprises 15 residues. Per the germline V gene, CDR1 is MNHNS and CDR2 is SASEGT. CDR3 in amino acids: CASSESRVRVGELFF. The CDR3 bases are TGTGCCAGCAGTGAATCCAGGGTACGAGTCGGGGAGCTGTTTTTT.

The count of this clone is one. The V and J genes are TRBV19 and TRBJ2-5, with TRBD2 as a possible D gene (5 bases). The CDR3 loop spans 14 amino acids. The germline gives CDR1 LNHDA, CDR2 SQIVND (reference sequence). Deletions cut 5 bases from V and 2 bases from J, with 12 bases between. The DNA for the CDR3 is TGTGCCAGTAGTCGGGGAGCGAGTCAAGAGACCCAGTACTTC. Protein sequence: CASSRGASQETQYF.

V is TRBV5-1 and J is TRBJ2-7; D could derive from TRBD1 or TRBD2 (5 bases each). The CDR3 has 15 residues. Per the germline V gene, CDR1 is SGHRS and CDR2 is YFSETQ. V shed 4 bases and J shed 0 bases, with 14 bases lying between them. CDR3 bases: TGCGCCAGCAGCCTAACCGGGACCAGCTCCTACGAGCAGTACTTC. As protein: CASSLTGTSSYEQYF. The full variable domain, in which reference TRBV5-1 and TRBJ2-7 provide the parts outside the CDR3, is KAGVTQTPRYLIKTRGQQVTLSCSPISGHRSVSWYQQTPGQGLQFLFEYFSETQRNKGNFPGRFSGRQFSNSRSEMNVSTLELGDSALYLCASSLTGTSSYEQYFGPGTRLTVT.

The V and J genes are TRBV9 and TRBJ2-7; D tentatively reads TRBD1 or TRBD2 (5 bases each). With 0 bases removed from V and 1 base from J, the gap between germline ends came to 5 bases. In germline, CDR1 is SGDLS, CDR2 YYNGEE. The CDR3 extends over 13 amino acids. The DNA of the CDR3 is TGTGCCAGCAGCGTAGGGGGGTCCTACGAGCAGTACTTC. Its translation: CASSVGGSYEQYF.

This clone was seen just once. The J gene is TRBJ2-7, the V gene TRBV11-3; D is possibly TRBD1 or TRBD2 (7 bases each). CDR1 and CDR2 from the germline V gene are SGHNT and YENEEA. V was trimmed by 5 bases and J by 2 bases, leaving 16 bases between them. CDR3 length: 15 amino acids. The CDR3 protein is CASSTQTGRAYEQYF. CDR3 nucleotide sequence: TGTGCCAGCAGCACCCAGACAGGGAGGGCCTACGAGCAGTACTTC. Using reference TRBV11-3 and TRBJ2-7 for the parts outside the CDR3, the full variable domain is EAGVVQSPRYKIIEKKQPVAFWCNPISGHNTLYWYLQNLGQGPELLIRYENEEAVDDSQLPKDRFSAERLKGVDSTLKIQPAELGDSAVYLCASSTQTGRAYEQYFGPGTRLTVT.

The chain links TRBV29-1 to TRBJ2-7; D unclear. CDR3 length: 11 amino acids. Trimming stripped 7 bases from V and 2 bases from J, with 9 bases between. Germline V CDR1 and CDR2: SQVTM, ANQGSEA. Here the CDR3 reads CSGRWTYEQYF. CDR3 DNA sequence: TGCAGCGGGCGGTGGACCTACGAGCAGTACTTC.

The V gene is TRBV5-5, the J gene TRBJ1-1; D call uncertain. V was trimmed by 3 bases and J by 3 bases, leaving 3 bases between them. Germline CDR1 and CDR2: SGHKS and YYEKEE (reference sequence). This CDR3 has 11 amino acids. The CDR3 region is CASSYHTEAFF. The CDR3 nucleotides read TGTGCCAGCAGCTATCACACTGAAGCTTTCTTT.

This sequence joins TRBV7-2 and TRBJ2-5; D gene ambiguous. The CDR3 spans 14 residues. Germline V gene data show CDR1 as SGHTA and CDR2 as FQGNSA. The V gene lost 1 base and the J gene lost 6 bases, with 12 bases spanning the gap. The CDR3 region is CASSLGPALKTQYF. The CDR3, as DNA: TGTGCCAGCAGCTTAGGACCGGCACTGAAGACCCAGTACTTC.

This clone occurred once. CDR3 coding DNA: TGTGCCAGCAGCCTTGACAGGGGGAGATCTAAACTGAACACCGGGGAGCTGTTTTTT. It specifies CASSLDRGRSKLNTGELFF. V gene TRBV5-6 combines with J gene TRBJ2-2, with TRBD1 matching over 9 bases. CDR3 size: 19 residues. The germline V gene encodes CDR1 SGHDT and CDR2 YYEEEE. Losses at the gene ends were 4 bases for V and 1 base for J; bases not matched to a gene: 14. The complete variable domain, with remaining parts taken from reference TRBV5-6 and TRBJ2-2, reads DAGVTQSPTHLIKTRGQQVTLRCSPKSGHDTVSWYQQALGQGPQFIFQYYEEEERQRGNFPDRFSGHQFPNYSSELNVNALLLGDSALYLCASSLDRGRSKLNTGELFFGEGSRLTVL.

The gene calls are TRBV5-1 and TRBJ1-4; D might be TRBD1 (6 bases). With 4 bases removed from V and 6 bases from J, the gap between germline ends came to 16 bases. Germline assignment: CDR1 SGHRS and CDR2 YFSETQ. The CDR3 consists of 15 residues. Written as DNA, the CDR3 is TGCGCCAGCAGCCCCGACGGGGGGCTTCATGAAAAACTGTTTTTT. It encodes CASSPDGGLHEKLFF.